The entry below gives a single T cell receptor beta chain sequence along with its context. This specimen comes from a study of blood T cell repertoires in COVID-19. On the study more broadly: PBMCs, B-cell-depleted T cells, or T cells provided the cDNA or gDNA that made up the material.

Clones were read by immunoSEQ multiplex PCR, and TCRdb kept only the in-frame ones, dropping some. The sample gives almost 200,000 clones, roughly nine tenths of which show up once; 0.7% to 0.95% is in the top ten. CDR3 length: 15 residues. The germline gives CDR1 MNHEY, CDR2 SVGAGI. Trimming shortened V by 2 bases and J by 0 bases, and 8 bases separated the two germline ends. Source material: peripheral blood. The receptor was derived from a woman in her sixties or seventies with acute or convalescent COVID-19. The rearrangement links TRBV6-5 to TRBJ1-5; tentative D call: TRBD1 (5 bases). The CDR3 DNA reads as TGTGCCAGCAGTTACGGGGGGAATAGCAATCAGCCCCAGCATTTT. Protein product: CASSYGGNSNQPQHF.